Below, 2 T cell receptor beta chains from the same sample are listed, as sequenced in a study of vaccination and CD4 T cells after COVID-19. Described treatment: roughly ten-day PBMC culture with coronavirus spike peptide pools or control peptides (ViraFEST assay). Harvesting of the unexposed donor's CD4+ T cells predated the COVID-19 pandemic (2011-2018). Oncomine TCR Beta short-read sequencing was applied to DNA from cultured CD4+ T cells. A single record per CDR3 protein comes from TCRdb applying MiXCR to the PCR reads. The table records 8,400 or so distinct CDR3 sequences, less than 50% of them present only once. The antigens these receptors bind are not known. Sequencing was carried out using CD4+ T cells from blood, cultured in vitro. The receptor source for this set is a human donor in good health.

The gene calls are TRBV6-1 and TRBJ2-1; D gene unclear. There are 15 residues in the CDR3. Between the trimmed V and J ends, which lost 8 bases and 0 bases, there was a span of 14 bases. Per the germline V gene, CDR1 is MNHNS and CDR2 is SASEGT. CDR3 region: CASRATVHSYNEQFF. DNA of the CDR3: TGTGCCAGCCGGGCCACGGTTCACTCCTACAATGAGCAGTTCTTC.

The chain joins TRBV7-6 to TRBJ2-1; D may be TRBD2 (5 bases). The V end was cut by 5 bases, the J end by 9 bases, with 14 bases between. Germline lookup yields CDR1 SGHVS and CDR2 FNYEAQ. The CDR3 is made up of 13 amino acids. The CDR3 DNA sequence: TGTGCCAGCAGCCCAGGACTTATGGGTGAGCAGTTCTTC. It yields the protein CASSPGLMGEQFF.